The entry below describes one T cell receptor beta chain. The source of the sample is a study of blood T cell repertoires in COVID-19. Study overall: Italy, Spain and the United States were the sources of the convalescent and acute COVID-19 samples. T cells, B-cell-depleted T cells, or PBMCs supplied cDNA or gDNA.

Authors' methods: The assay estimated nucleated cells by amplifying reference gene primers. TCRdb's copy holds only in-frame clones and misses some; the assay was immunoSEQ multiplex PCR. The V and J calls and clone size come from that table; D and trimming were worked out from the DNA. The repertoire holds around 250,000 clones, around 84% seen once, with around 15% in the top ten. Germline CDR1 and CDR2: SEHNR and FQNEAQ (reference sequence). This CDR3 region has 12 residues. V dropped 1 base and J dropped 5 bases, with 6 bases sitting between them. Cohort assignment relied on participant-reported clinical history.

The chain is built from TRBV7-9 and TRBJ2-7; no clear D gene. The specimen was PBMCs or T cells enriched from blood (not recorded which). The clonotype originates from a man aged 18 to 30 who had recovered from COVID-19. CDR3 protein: CASSLGADEQYF. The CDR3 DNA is TGTGCCAGCAGCTTAGGGGCAGACGAGCAGTACTTC. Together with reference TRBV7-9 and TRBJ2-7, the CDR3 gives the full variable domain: DTGVSQNPRHKITKRGQNVTFRCDPISEHNRLYWYRQTLGQGPEFLTYFQNEAQLEKSRLLSDRFSAERPKGSFSTLEIQRTEQGDSAMYLCASSLGADEQYFGPGTRLTVT.